This is a list of T cell receptor beta chains from one sample in a study of technical replicates of blood from several donors. Sequenced by immunoSEQ multiplex PCR; TCRdb stores in-frame clones only, minus some. Of approximately 75,000 clones listed, about 94% are singletons. Sequencing was done on a sample of T cells isolated from PBMCs. The receptors stem from a human donor in good health. Both conserved end residues are part of each CDR3. A D gene is named only where the DNA matches it firmly. Where a row states a size, it is once, few, many or the class of an expanded clone; other rows omit it.

v_gene	abundance	d_gene	len	j_gene	CDR3aa	CDR3nt
TRBV5-1	.	TRBD2	14	TRBJ2-5	CASSLSGGLETQYF	TGCGCCAGCAGCTTATCGGGGGGTCTGGAGACCCAGTACTTC
TRBV19	.	TRBD1	16	TRBJ1-5	CASSSTGGIRNQPQHF	TGTGCCAGTAGCTCGACAGGGGGTATCCGCAATCAGCCCCAGCATTTT
TRBV5-1	.	.	12	TRBJ2-1	CASSLTDNEQFF	TGCGCCAGCAGCTTAACAGACAATGAGCAGTTCTTC
TRBV7-9	.	.	13	TRBJ1-2	CASTYRADYGYTF	TGTGCCAGCACTTACAGGGCTGACTATGGCTACACCTTC
TRBV30	.	.	11	TRBJ2-7	CAWEEGSEQYF	TGTGCCTGGGAGGAGGGTAGCGAGCAGTACTTC
TRBV11-2	.	TRBD1	12	TRBJ2-7	CASSLTGVEQYF	TGTGCCAGCAGCTTGACAGGGGTCGAGCAGTACTTC
TRBV9	.	.	15	TRBJ2-2	CASSVRGRVGGELFF	TGTGCCAGCAGCGTTAGAGGCAGGGTGGGCGGGGAGCTGTTTTTT
TRBV10-3	.	TRBD1	18	TRBJ2-2	CAISERGAGTANTGELFF	TGTGCCATCAGTGAGCGTGGAGCCGGGACAGCGAACACCGGGGAGCTGTTTTTT
TRBV19	.	.	15	TRBJ2-3	CASSISGELTYTQYF	TGTGCCAGTAGTATATCTGGGGAGCTTACGTATACGCAGTATTTT
TRBV28	once	.	14	TRBJ1-4	CAIPGGTSNEKLFF	TGTGCCATACCCGGGGGGACCTCTAATGAAAAACTGTTTTTT
TRBV7-9	once	.	12	TRBJ2-7	CASSLGPGEQYF	TGTGCCAGCAGCTTAGGTCCGGGGGAGCAGTACTTC
TRBV6-1	.	.	13	TRBJ2-6	CASLITGANVLTF	TGTGCCAGCCTAATCACTGGGGCCAACGTCCTGACTTTC
TRBV21-1	.	.	19	TRBJ2-7	CAREIKPVGLAGVRYEQYF	TGTGCCAGAGAGATTAAGCCCGTGGGACTAGCGGGAGTGAGATACGAGCAGTACTTC
TRBV7-9	.	TRBD1	18	TRBJ1-1	CASSLGRRGLLEFAEAFF	TGTGCCAGCAGCTTAGGAAGGAGGGGGCTGCTCGAATTCGCTGAAGCTTTCTTT
TRBV7-9	.	.	15	TRBJ1-3	CASSHTTDSGNTIYF	TGTGCCAGCAGCCATACGACAGACTCTGGAAACACCATATATTTT
TRBV5-1	.	.	14	TRBJ2-5	CASSLVRGEETQYF	TGCGCCAGCAGCTTGGTCCGGGGAGAAGAGACCCAGTACTTC
TRBV7-8	.	TRBD1	14	TRBJ1-5	CASSPGTANQPQHF	TGTGCCAGCAGCCCCGGGACAGCTAATCAGCCCCAGCATTTT
TRBV7-2	.	.	12	TRBJ1-3	CASSLYLNTIYF	TGTGCCAGCAGCTTATATCTAAACACCATATATTTT
TRBV7-9	.	.	16	TRBJ1-4	CASSYRVASTNEKLFF	TGTGCCAGCAGTTACAGGGTAGCTTCGACTAATGAAAAACTGTTTTTT
TRBV27	.	TRBD1	17	TRBJ1-2	CASSLTPWTGVGYGYTF	TGTGCCAGCAGTTTAACCCCATGGACAGGGGTCGGGTATGGCTACACCTTC
TRBV2	.	TRBD2	13	TRBJ2-7	CASTAGGDNEQYF	TGTGCCAGCACGGCGGGAGGAGACAACGAGCAGTACTTC
TRBV2	.	.	13	TRBJ1-1	CASSRGLDTEAFF	TGTGCCAGCAGCAGGGGTTTGGACACTGAAGCTTTCTTT
TRBV7-8	.	TRBD1	18	TRBJ1-2	CASSLQSGPGQENYGYTF	TGTGCCAGCAGCCTACAAAGCGGGCCGGGACAGGAAAACTATGGCTACACCTTC
TRBV2	once	TRBD1	16	TRBJ2-7	CASNGQGAVSVNEQYF	TGTGCCAGCAATGGACAGGGGGCAGTTTCGGTGAACGAGCAGTACTTC
TRBV6-6	.	.	15	TRBJ2-3	CASSYAQAGTDTQYF	TGTGCCAGCAGTTACGCCCAAGCCGGCACAGATACGCAGTATTTT
TRBV7-2	.	.	15	TRBJ2-5	CASSSQTVVQETQYF	TGTGCCAGCAGCTCGCAGACAGTTGTCCAAGAGACCCAGTACTTC
TRBV10-3	.	.	14	TRBJ1-3	CAIVETLSGNTIYF	TGTGCCATCGTTGAGACACTCTCTGGAAACACCATATATTTT
TRBV18	.	TRBD2	14	TRBJ2-5	CASSPVAGGETQYF	TGTGCCAGCTCACCGGTAGCGGGCGGGGAGACCCAGTACTTC
TRBV19	.	TRBD2	14	TRBJ2-3	CASSSGGGTDTQYF	TGTGCCAGTTCCTCGGGAGGGGGGACAGATACGCAGTATTTT
TRBV28	few	TRBD1	13	TRBJ1-1	CASITGTASKAFF	TGTGCCAGCATAACCGGGACAGCCTCAAAAGCTTTCTTT
TRBV11-3	.	TRBD1	12	TRBJ2-7	CASSLTGYEQYF	TGTGCCAGCAGCTTGACAGGGTACGAGCAGTACTTC
TRBV4-3	.	.	15	TRBJ2-1	CASSQAGAAYNEQFF	TGCGCCAGCAGCCAGGCCGGAGCTGCCTACAATGAGCAGTTCTTC
TRBV28	.	TRBD2	16	TRBJ2-7	CASSLGTSGSMNEQYF	TGTGCCAGCAGTTTAGGGACTAGCGGGAGTATGAACGAGCAGTACTTC
TRBV4-1	.	TRBD1	15	TRBJ1-5	CASSQGQGPNQPQHF	TGCGCCAGCAGCCAAGGACAGGGCCCCAATCAGCCCCAGCATTTT
TRBV6-6	.	TRBD1	14	TRBJ2-5	CASSYSGTEETQYF	TGTGCCAGCAGTTACTCCGGGACAGAAGAGACCCAGTACTTC
TRBV5-1	.	TRBD1	14	TRBJ1-1	CASSLERGPTEAFF	TGCGCCAGCAGCTTGGAAAGGGGGCCCACTGAAGCTTTCTTT
TRBV28	.	TRBD2	19	TRBJ2-3	CASSVNWGLAGGYSDTQYF	TGTGCCAGCAGTGTTAACTGGGGACTAGCGGGAGGTTACTCAGATACGCAGTATTTT
TRBV30	.	TRBD2	17	TRBJ2-1	CAWSSPDVAGSYNEQFF	TGTGCCTGGAGTTCCCCAGACGTAGCGGGCTCCTACAATGAGCAGTTCTTC
TRBV5-1	.	.	14	TRBJ2-1	CASSEGRLYNEQFF	TGCGCCAGCAGTGAGGGGAGGCTCTACAATGAGCAGTTCTTC
TRBV11-3	.	.	15	TRBJ2-7	CASSLGQGLRNEQYF	TGTGCCAGCAGCTTAGGTCAGGGGTTGAGGAACGAGCAGTACTTC
TRBV30	.	.	13	TRBJ2-7	CAWTPRSSYEQYF	TGTGCCTGGACGCCAAGGAGCTCCTACGAGCAGTACTTC
TRBV5-1	once	TRBD1	16	TRBJ2-3	CASSLYGQASTDTQYF	TGCGCCAGCAGCTTATACGGACAGGCTAGCACAGATACGCAGTATTTT
TRBV11-3	.	TRBD2	14	TRBJ2-2	CASSKLAGTGELFF	TGTGCCAGCAGCAAACTAGCGGGAACCGGGGAGCTGTTTTTT
TRBV27	.	TRBD1	13	TRBJ1-2	CASSLRTGWGYTF	TGTGCCAGCAGTTTACGGACAGGATGGGGCTACACCTTC
TRBV15	.	.	16	TRBJ1-2	CATSREPGDSYYGYTF	TGTGCCACCAGCAGAGAACCCGGGGACTCCTACTATGGCTACACCTTC
TRBV10-3	.	.	14	TRBJ1-1	CAISEMRGNTEAFF	TGTGCCATCAGTGAGATGCGGGGGAACACTGAAGCTTTCTTT
TRBV7-9	.	TRBD1	12	TRBJ1-1	CASSVQGEEAFF	TGTGCCAGCAGCGTACAGGGGGAGGAAGCTTTCTTT
TRBV19	.	TRBD1	15	TRBJ2-3	CASSIGTGSADTQYF	TGTGCCAGTAGTATAGGGACAGGGTCTGCAGATACGCAGTATTTT
TRBV9	.	.	15	TRBJ1-5	CASSVVSGTNQPQHF	TGTGCCAGCAGCGTAGTTTCGGGTACTAATCAGCCCCAGCATTTT
TRBV9	.	TRBD1	13	TRBJ1-1	CASSGGTGGEAFF	TGTGCCAGCAGCGGCGGGACAGGGGGGGAAGCTTTCTTT
TRBV9	.	.	13	TRBJ2-5	CASSVSVAETQYF	TGTGCCAGCAGCGTATCCGTGGCAGAGACCCAGTACTTC
TRBV15	.	.	15	TRBJ2-5	CATSRRDSWGETQYF	TGTGCCACCAGCCGCCGGGACTCTTGGGGAGAGACCCAGTACTTC
TRBV30	.	.	13	TRBJ2-3	CAWTLRGTGTQYF	TGTGCCTGGACACTCAGGGGTACGGGCACGCAGTATTTT
TRBV2	once	.	12	TRBJ2-3	CARLQGTDTQYF	TGTGCCAGACTCCAGGGAACAGATACGCAGTATTTT
TRBV28	.	TRBD2	16	TRBJ2-7	CASSPGGFSSSYEQYF	TGTGCCAGCAGTCCCGGGGGGTTTTCGAGCTCCTACGAGCAGTACTTC
TRBV6-5	few	TRBD1	14	TRBJ1-5	CASSLTGGAQPQHF	TGTGCCAGCAGCCTTACAGGGGGCGCCCAGCCCCAGCATTTT
TRBV7-3	once	.	15	TRBJ2-3	CASSSGEEGSGTQYF	TGTGCCAGCAGCTCGGGGGAGGAAGGCAGCGGAACGCAGTATTTT
TRBV27	.	TRBD1	16	TRBJ2-7	CASSLLDRGIAYEQYF	TGTGCCAGCAGTTTACTGGACAGGGGGATTGCCTACGAGCAGTACTTC
TRBV9	once	TRBD1	15	TRBJ2-7	CASSVALQGANEQYF	TGTGCCAGCAGCGTAGCGTTGCAGGGGGCCAACGAGCAGTACTTC